Below, 3 T cell receptor beta chains from the same sample are listed, as sequenced in a study of cytomegalovirus exposure and HLA in healthy donors. It was with 60 Vbeta and 13 Jbeta primers that the PCR ran. Sequenced by immunoSEQ multiplex PCR; TCRdb stores in-frame clones only, minus some. The data hold about 98,000 clones, with approximately 77% observed a single time. Sequencing was performed on PBMCs. These receptors were collected from a male donor in good health and CMV-seropositive.

The gene calls are TRBV7-2 and TRBJ2-3; tentatively, D is TRBD2 (6 bases). The CDR3 contains 15 residues. Trimming removed 1 base from V and 4 bases from J, with 12 bases in between. Per germline, CDR1 SGHTA and CDR2 FQGNSA. The CDR3 DNA follows: TGTGCCAGCAGCTTAGTTGTCGGGAGATCAGATACGCAGTATTTT. Its protein product is CASSLVVGRSDTQYF.

This clone has a handful of counts. This sequence joins TRBV28 and TRBJ2-7; D not certain. V was cut by 3 bases and J by 4 bases, with 7 bases left in between. CDR1 is MDHEN, CDR2 SYDVKM, per germline. This CDR3 is built from 12 residues. CDR3 sequence reads: CASSLVRYEQYF. CDR3 bases: TGTGCCAGCAGTTTGGTGAGGTACGAGCAGTACTTC.

The table lists this clone with a count of one. J is TRBJ2-2 and V is TRBV28; TRBD2 aligns across 10 bases. CDR1 MDHEN and CDR2 SYDVKM come from the germline V gene. The CDR3 extends over 14 amino acids. V gave up 5 bases and J gave up 4 bases; unmatched junction bases: 1. For the CDR3, the DNA is TGTGCCAGCAGTCTAGCGGGAGCCACCGGGGAGCTGTTTTTT. Amino acid sequence: CASSLAGATGELFF.